This is a list of T cell receptor beta chains from one sample in a study of blood T cell repertoires in COVID-19. Using immunoSEQ multiplex PCR, the repertoire was profiled, and TCRdb retains in-frame clones only, with some absent. This table has around 450,000 clones, around nine tenths appearing once. Sequenced: PBMCs or T cells enriched from blood (not recorded which). Source of these receptors: a woman aged 18-35 years with acute COVID-19. The CDR3 runs from the conserved cysteine through the conserved F or W. The D gene is left open where the match is weak. Expanded clones are given a class, and other clones once, few, many or no size at all.

v_gene: TRBV2; abundance: .; j_gene: TRBJ1-2; d_gene: .; CDR3nt: TGTGCCAGCAGCTACGACAGCTACCCTAACTATGGCTACACCTTC; CDR3aa: CASSYDSYPNYGYTF
v_gene: TRBV19; abundance: .; j_gene: TRBJ1-5; d_gene: .; CDR3nt: TGTGCCAGTAGTATAGGGGCACTTTCAAACAATCAGCCCCAGCATTTT; CDR3aa: CASSIGALSNNQPQHF
v_gene: TRBV27; abundance: .; j_gene: TRBJ2-3; d_gene: TRBD2; CDR3nt: TGTGCCAGCAGTCCGGGACTAGCGGGAGCGCCTCCGGCAGATACGCAGTATTTT; CDR3aa: CASSPGLAGAPPADTQYF
v_gene: TRBV7-9; abundance: .; j_gene: TRBJ1-4; d_gene: .; CDR3nt: TGTGCCAGCAGCTTAGAGAGAGGTCAAACGAATGAAAAACTGTTTTTT; CDR3aa: CASSLERGQTNEKLFF
v_gene: TRBV6-4; abundance: .; j_gene: TRBJ2-1; d_gene: TRBD2; CDR3nt: TGTGCCAGCAGCAGGACTAGCGGGACCGACAATGAGCAGTTCTTC; CDR3aa: CASSRTSGTDNEQFF
v_gene: TRBV27; abundance: .; j_gene: TRBJ1-1; d_gene: TRBD1; CDR3nt: TGTGCCAGCAGTCCCCGGGACAGGAACACTGAAGCTTTCTTT; CDR3aa: CASSPRDRNTEAFF
v_gene: TRBV5-1; abundance: .; j_gene: TRBJ1-1; d_gene: .; CDR3nt: TGCGCCAGCAGCACCGTGGGGGCTGACACTGAAGCTTTCTTT; CDR3aa: CASSTVGADTEAFF
v_gene: TRBV28; abundance: .; j_gene: TRBJ1-1; d_gene: .; CDR3nt: TGTGCCAGCAGTCCGGCGGGGGGTCCGAACACTGAAGCTTTCTTT; CDR3aa: CASSPAGGPNTEAFF
v_gene: TRBV25-1; abundance: .; j_gene: TRBJ2-1; d_gene: TRBD2; CDR3nt: TGTGCCAGCAGAGGAGCGGGGGGTTTAGATGAGCAGTTCTTC; CDR3aa: CASRGAGGLDEQFF
v_gene: TRBV7-2; abundance: .; j_gene: TRBJ2-3; d_gene: TRBD2; CDR3nt: TGTGCCAGCAGCTCCCAAGGACTAGCGAGCACAGATACGCAGTATTTT; CDR3aa: CASSSQGLASTDTQYF
v_gene: TRBV7-6; abundance: .; j_gene: TRBJ2-3; d_gene: TRBD1; CDR3nt: TGTGCCAGCAGCTTACCACCCGCCGGGACAGGGAACACAGATACGCAGTATTTT; CDR3aa: CASSLPPAGTGNTDTQYF
v_gene: TRBV19; abundance: .; j_gene: TRBJ1-5; d_gene: .; CDR3nt: TGTGCCAGTAGACTCGAGGGAAGCAATCAGCCCCAGCATTTT; CDR3aa: CASRLEGSNQPQHF
v_gene: TRBV5-4; abundance: few; j_gene: TRBJ2-2; d_gene: TRBD1; CDR3nt: TGTGCCAGCAGCAAGGGACAGGTTAGGAACACCGGGGAGCTGTTTTTT; CDR3aa: CASSKGQVRNTGELFF
v_gene: TRBV9; abundance: .; j_gene: TRBJ2-1; d_gene: TRBD2; CDR3nt: TGTGCCAGCAGCGCTGGGCCCAATAGCGGGGGACACAATGAGCAGTTCTTC; CDR3aa: CASSAGPNSGGHNEQFF
v_gene: TRBV27; abundance: .; j_gene: TRBJ1-5; d_gene: .; CDR3nt: TGTGCCAGCAGTTTACAGGGGACCGGGGAGCCCCAGCATTTT; CDR3aa: CASSLQGTGEPQHF
v_gene: TRBV29-1; abundance: .; j_gene: TRBJ2-1; d_gene: .; CDR3nt: TGCAGCGTTCCAACAGTTTCATCCTACAATGAGCAGTTCTTC; CDR3aa: CSVPTVSSYNEQFF
v_gene: TRBV19; abundance: few; j_gene: TRBJ1-1; d_gene: TRBD1; CDR3nt: TGTGCCAGTATAGCACAGGGGTTGGGTGAAGCTTTCTTT; CDR3aa: CASIAQGLGEAFF
v_gene: TRBV5-1; abundance: .; j_gene: TRBJ1-5; d_gene: .; CDR3nt: TGCGCCAGCAGCTTTACAGTGAAAAGCAATCAGCCCCAGCATTTT; CDR3aa: CASSFTVKSNQPQHF
v_gene: TRBV7-2; abundance: .; j_gene: TRBJ1-2; d_gene: .; CDR3nt: TGTGCCAGCAGCTCCAATTGGGCGAACTATGGCTACACCTTC; CDR3aa: CASSSNWANYGYTF
v_gene: TRBV5-6; abundance: .; j_gene: TRBJ1-5; d_gene: .; CDR3nt: TGTGCCAGCAGCTTATGGGCGAAGGAGGGATATAGCAATCAGCCCCAGCATTTT; CDR3aa: CASSLWAKEGYSNQPQHF
v_gene: TRBV9; abundance: few; j_gene: TRBJ2-2; d_gene: .; CDR3nt: TGTGCCAGCAGCGCGACAGTGACCGGGGAGCTGTTTTTT; CDR3aa: CASSATVTGELFF
v_gene: TRBV25-1; abundance: once; j_gene: TRBJ1-1; d_gene: .; CDR3nt: TGTGCCAGCAGGTCTACCGAAGCTTTCTTT; CDR3aa: CASRSTEAFF
v_gene: TRBV20-1; abundance: .; j_gene: TRBJ2-7; d_gene: .; CDR3nt: TGCAGTGCTATTCAGGTCTACGAGCAGTACTTC; CDR3aa: CSAIQVYEQYF
v_gene: TRBV4-3; abundance: .; j_gene: TRBJ2-1; d_gene: TRBD2; CDR3nt: TGCGCCAGCAGCCAAGGGGCGGGAGTGTCCTACAATGAGCAGTTCTTC; CDR3aa: CASSQGAGVSYNEQFF
v_gene: TRBV2; abundance: .; j_gene: TRBJ1-2; d_gene: .; CDR3nt: TGTGCCAGCTTCCGGGTCAACTATGGCTACACCTTC; CDR3aa: CASFRVNYGYTF
v_gene: TRBV25-1; abundance: .; j_gene: TRBJ2-1; d_gene: TRBD1; CDR3nt: TGTGCCAGCATAGGACAGGGGGCGGGTAATGAGCAGTTCTTC; CDR3aa: CASIGQGAGNEQFF
v_gene: TRBV4-2; abundance: .; j_gene: TRBJ1-6; d_gene: TRBD1; CDR3nt: TGTGCCAGCAGCCAAGAGGGGGGGACAGGGGAATCACCCCTCCACTTT; CDR3aa: CASSQEGGTGESPLHF
v_gene: TRBV7-9; abundance: .; j_gene: TRBJ1-2; d_gene: .; CDR3nt: TGTGCCAGCAGCTACGACAGTTACTATGGCTACACCTTC; CDR3aa: CASSYDSYYGYTF
v_gene: TRBV2; abundance: once; j_gene: TRBJ2-5; d_gene: .; CDR3nt: TGTGCCAGCAGTGACGGGCAGGGGAAAGAGACCCAGTACTTC; CDR3aa: CASSDGQGKETQYF
v_gene: TRBV20-1; abundance: .; j_gene: TRBJ1-2; d_gene: .; CDR3nt: TGCAGTTCCGGGGACATCTATGGCTACACCTTC; CDR3aa: CSSGDIYGYTF
v_gene: TRBV5-1; abundance: .; j_gene: TRBJ2-7; d_gene: .; CDR3nt: TGCGCCAGCAGCGGGCGGACAGATTTCTCCTACGAGCAGTACTTC; CDR3aa: CASSGRTDFSYEQYF
v_gene: TRBV7-6; abundance: .; j_gene: TRBJ2-1; d_gene: TRBD2; CDR3nt: TGTGCCAGCAGCAAGAGCGGGGGGGCCTACAATGAGCAGTTCTTC; CDR3aa: CASSKSGGAYNEQFF
v_gene: TRBV6-2/TRBV6-3; abundance: .; j_gene: TRBJ1-5; d_gene: .; CDR3nt: TGTGCCAGCAGTTATGCGGGGTTTGTCAATCAGCCCCAGCATTTT; CDR3aa: CASSYAGFVNQPQHF
v_gene: TRBV18; abundance: .; j_gene: TRBJ1-1; d_gene: .; CDR3nt: TGTGCCAGCTCCCGTAACACTGAAGCTTTCTTT; CDR3aa: CASSRNTEAFF
v_gene: TRBV7-2; abundance: .; j_gene: TRBJ2-3; d_gene: TRBD2; CDR3nt: TGTGCCAGCAGCGCGAGCGGGGGGGCCTTAGATACGCAGTATTTT; CDR3aa: CASSASGGALDTQYF
v_gene: TRBV7-2; abundance: .; j_gene: TRBJ1-3; d_gene: .; CDR3nt: TGTGCCAGCAGCTCCGGGACTTTAAACACCATATATTTT; CDR3aa: CASSSGTLNTIYF
v_gene: TRBV4-3; abundance: .; j_gene: TRBJ1-2; d_gene: TRBD1; CDR3nt: TGCGCCAGCAGCCAAGTTTTGTCAGGGGGTAGCTATGGCTACACCTTC; CDR3aa: CASSQVLSGGSYGYTF
v_gene: TRBV30; abundance: .; j_gene: TRBJ1-2; d_gene: .; CDR3nt: TGTGCCTGGAGTGATGAGGATGGCTACACCTTC; CDR3aa: CAWSDEDGYTF
v_gene: TRBV6-2/TRBV6-3; abundance: once; j_gene: TRBJ2-1; d_gene: TRBD2; CDR3nt: TGTGCCAGCAGTTACTCGGGCCCAGACAGCGGGAGTTCCTACAATGAGCAGTTCTTC; CDR3aa: CASSYSGPDSGSSYNEQFF
v_gene: TRBV7-8; abundance: .; j_gene: TRBJ1-4; d_gene: .; CDR3nt: TGTGCCAGCAGCTTGAGGGGGGGCGCTGGTGGTAGGGCTAATGAAAAACTGTTTTTT; CDR3aa: CASSLRGGAGGRANEKLFF
v_gene: TRBV10-1; abundance: .; j_gene: TRBJ2-7; d_gene: .; CDR3nt: TGCGCCAGCAGCAGTAGCGCTACCTACGAGCAGTACTTC; CDR3aa: CASSSSATYEQYF
v_gene: TRBV6-5; abundance: .; j_gene: TRBJ1-5; d_gene: .; CDR3nt: TGTGCCAGCAGTTACTCGGCAGAACAGCCCCAGCATTTT; CDR3aa: CASSYSAEQPQHF
v_gene: TRBV6-5; abundance: .; j_gene: TRBJ2-1; d_gene: TRBD2; CDR3nt: TGTGCCAGCAAGGGGACTAGCGCGGGGAATTGGCAGTTCTTC; CDR3aa: CASKGTSAGNWQFF
v_gene: TRBV7-9; abundance: .; j_gene: TRBJ2-2; d_gene: TRBD2; CDR3nt: TGTGCCAGCAGCTTGGCGGGAGGCACCGGGGAGCTGTTTTTT; CDR3aa: CASSLAGGTGELFF
v_gene: TRBV9; abundance: .; j_gene: TRBJ2-7; d_gene: TRBD1; CDR3nt: TGTGCCAGCAGCTCCCGACAGGGGGGCTACGAGCAGTACTTC; CDR3aa: CASSSRQGGYEQYF
v_gene: TRBV27; abundance: .; j_gene: TRBJ2-1; d_gene: TRBD1; CDR3nt: TGTGCCAGCAGTACAGGGGGCGTGTACAATGAGCAGTTCTTC; CDR3aa: CASSTGGVYNEQFF
v_gene: TRBV5-6; abundance: .; j_gene: TRBJ2-3; d_gene: TRBD2; CDR3nt: TGTGCCAGCAGCTTGGTTTCCGGGACTAGGGGCACAGATACGCAGTATTTT; CDR3aa: CASSLVSGTRGTDTQYF
v_gene: TRBV2; abundance: .; j_gene: TRBJ1-2; d_gene: TRBD1; CDR3nt: TGTGCCAGCAGTGGTGGGGACAGGGACTATGGCTACACCTTC; CDR3aa: CASSGGDRDYGYTF
v_gene: TRBV3-1/TRBV3-2; abundance: .; j_gene: TRBJ1-5; d_gene: .; CDR3nt: TGTGCCAGCAGCCCTGCCAGGGGTAGCAATCAGCCCCAGCATTTT; CDR3aa: CASSPARGSNQPQHF
v_gene: TRBV27; abundance: .; j_gene: TRBJ1-4; d_gene: .; CDR3nt: TGTGCCAGCAAGGGACATGCTGGTGAAAAACTGTTTTTT; CDR3aa: CASKGHAGEKLFF
v_gene: TRBV29-1; abundance: .; j_gene: TRBJ1-1; d_gene: .; CDR3nt: TGCAGCGTTGAAGAGGGGGGTTACACCTCGAACACTGAAGCTTTCTTT; CDR3aa: CSVEEGGYTSNTEAFF
v_gene: TRBV7-9; abundance: .; j_gene: TRBJ2-1; d_gene: .; CDR3nt: TGTGCCAGCAGCCAGGGGCGCAATGAGCAGTTCTTC; CDR3aa: CASSQGRNEQFF